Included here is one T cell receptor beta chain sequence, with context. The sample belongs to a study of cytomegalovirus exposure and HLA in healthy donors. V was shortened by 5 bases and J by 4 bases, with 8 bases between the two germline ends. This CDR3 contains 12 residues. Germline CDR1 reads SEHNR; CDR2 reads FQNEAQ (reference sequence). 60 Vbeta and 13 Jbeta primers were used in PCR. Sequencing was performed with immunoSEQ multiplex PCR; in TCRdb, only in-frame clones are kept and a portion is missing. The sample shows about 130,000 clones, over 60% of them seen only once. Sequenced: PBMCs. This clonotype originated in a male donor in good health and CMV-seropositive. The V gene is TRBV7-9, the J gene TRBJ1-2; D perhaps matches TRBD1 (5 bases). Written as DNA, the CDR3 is TGTGCCAGCAGCCCAGACAGCTATGGCTACACCTTC. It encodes CASSPDSYGYTF.